This TCR beta chain appears in the sequencing data of a study of early T cells in non-severe SARS-CoV-2 infection. Study context: Unsorted whole blood bulk RNA was sequenced, with unpaired chains.

Unique molecular identifiers were attached to individual cDNA molecules. Each CDR3 protein is one row after TCRdb ran MiXCR on the 5' RACE reads. The data hold around 61,000 distinct CDR3 sequences, with over 9.5% observed a single time. Study-level points and caveats: Reliance on VDJdb matching favored anti-spike CD8 responses; private and CD4 specificities were missed.

V dropped 0 bases and J dropped 3 bases, with 17 bases sitting between them. This CDR3 has 17 amino acids. Germline CDR1 is MNHEY and CDR2 is SVGAGI. As regards this clonotype: Its target is not known.

J is TRBJ2-5 and V is TRBV6-5; TRBD2 might be the D (6 bases). The clonotype comes from an adult who was a healthcare worker with PCR-confirmed SARS-CoV-2 infection or an uninfected control (not recorded which). The specimen was whole blood. CDR3 protein: CASSYSFREWVKETQYF. The CDR3 region has the DNA TGTGCCAGCAGTTACTCCTTTCGGGAGTGGGTCAAAGAGACCCAGTACTTC.